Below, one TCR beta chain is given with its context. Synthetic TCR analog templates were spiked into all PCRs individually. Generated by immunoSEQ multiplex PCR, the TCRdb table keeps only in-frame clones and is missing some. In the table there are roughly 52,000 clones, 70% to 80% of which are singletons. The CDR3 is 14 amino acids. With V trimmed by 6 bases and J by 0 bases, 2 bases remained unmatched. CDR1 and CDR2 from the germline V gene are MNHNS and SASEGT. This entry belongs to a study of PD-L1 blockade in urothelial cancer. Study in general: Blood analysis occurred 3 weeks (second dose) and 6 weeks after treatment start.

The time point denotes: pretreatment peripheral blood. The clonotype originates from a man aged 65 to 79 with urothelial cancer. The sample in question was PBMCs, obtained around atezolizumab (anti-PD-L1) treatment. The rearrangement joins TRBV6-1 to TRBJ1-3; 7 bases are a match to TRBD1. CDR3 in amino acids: CASSGTVSGNTIYF. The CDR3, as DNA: TGTGCCAGCAGCGGGACAGTCTCTGGAAACACCATATATTTT.